This TCR beta chain is drawn from a study of shared clonotypes between healthy human individuals. Study-level findings and limits: Estimated richness values were generally larger in naive subsets than in memory subsets. Naive CD4 clonotypes were shared across a handful of donors at about 5%.

Deep was the level at which the assay was run. Sorted-subset replicate PCR reactions contained around 220 ng DNA, corresponding to around 30,000 T cell genomes. Only in-frame clones appear in the TCRdb table, and some are missing; sequencing was by immunoSEQ multiplex PCR. This sample carries around 370,000 clones, roughly 96% of them seen once, and the ten largest clones take approximately 0.32%. The table lists this clone with a count of one. The antigen remains unidentified. With V trimmed by 7 bases and J by 4 bases, 6 bases remained unmatched. This CDR3 comprises 14 residues. Germline V gives CDR1 SGHRS, CDR2 YFSETQ.

The sequence was obtained from a man under 40 in good health. Source material: memory CD8+ T cells sorted from blood. Specified subset: CD45RO+ cells pooled with CCR7-negative TemRA cells. V usage is TRBV5-1 and J usage is TRBJ2-5; 11 bases are shared with TRBD2. The CDR3 nucleotides are TGCGCCAGCGGACAACTAGCGGGAGTAGAGACCCAGTACTTC. It codes for CASGQLAGVETQYF.